This T cell receptor beta chain is from a study of beta chain features in type 1 diabetes. Study conclusions and caveats: HLA influence on TCRB rearrangement stayed unresolved here. The naive, central memory and Treg TCRB repertoires looked more alike in patients than they did in healthy donors. Shorter TCRB CDR3s, moderately but significantly so, marked every one of the four CD4+ subsets in Type 1 diabetes patients.

Of the isolated RNA, all was reverse transcribed, and so the sequenced material was expressed TCRB transcripts. Method: immunoSEQ multiplex PCR; TCRdb's copy keeps in-frame clones and lacks some. The data contain roughly 14,000 clones, around three fifths of them singletons. V lost 6 bases and J lost 1; bases outside the gene matches: 5. CDR3 length: 15 amino acids. Germline V CDR1 and CDR2: MGHRA, YSYEKL. Comments on this clone: Its antigen remains unidentified.

The authors took one heparinised blood draw, averaging approximately 0.12 L, from each donor. The sample was stem cell memory CD4+ T cells from blood. The clonotype originates from a woman between 18 and 30 years old with type 1 diabetes. The rearrangement joins TRBV4-1 to TRBJ2-2; 7 nucleotides match TRBD2. CDR3 sequence: CASRRTSQNTGELFF. The CDR3 nucleotides read TGCGCCAGCAGGCGGACTAGTCAGAACACCGGGGAGCTGTTTTTT.